The 23 T cell receptor beta chains given below trace back to one sample, sequenced in a study of blood T cell repertoires in COVID-19. Using immunoSEQ multiplex PCR, the repertoire was profiled, and TCRdb retains in-frame clones only, with some absent. The sample contains fewer than 120,000 clones, over 75% of which appear only once. The sequenced sample consisted of peripheral blood. Receptor source: a woman older than 75 with active or convalescent COVID-19.

This clone occurred once. The chain uses TRBV5-1 and TRBJ2-5; the match to TRBD2 covers 8 bases. Germline assignment: CDR1 SGHRS and CDR2 YFSETQ. Trimming at V came to 4 bases and at J to 5 bases, leaving 13 bases not matched to a gene. CDR3 length equals 16 residues. CDR3 protein: CASSRPSGGVGETQYF. The CDR3 DNA follows: TGCGCCAGCAGCCGCCCGTCGGGGGGGGTAGGTGAGACCCAGTACTTC.

The rearrangement links TRBV30 to TRBJ2-1; D uncertain. Germline values: CDR1 GTSNPN, CDR2 SVGIG (reference sequence). The CDR3 runs 14 residues. Trimming took 0 bases from V and 9 from J, leaving 15 bases between them. DNA of the CDR3: TGTGCCTGGAGTGTAAACCACCACTTCACTGAGCAGTTCTTC. Translating gives CAWSVNHHFTEQFF.

This chain links TRBV19 with TRBJ1-1; perhaps TRBD1 as D (5 bases). The germline V and J ends were trimmed by 7 bases and 2 bases, with 17 bases remaining between them. The germline V gene encodes CDR1 LNHDA and CDR2 SQIVND (reference sequence). This CDR3 has 15 residues. As DNA, the CDR3 is TGTGCCAGTACCCCGGGACTCTTCGCTAACACTGAAGCTTTCTTT. The encoded protein is CASTPGLFANTEAFF.

This chain connects TRBV6-2 or TRBV6-3 to TRBJ1-2; TRBD1 might be the D (5 bases). Trimming took 5 bases from V and 8 from J, leaving 12 bases between them. Germline lookup yields CDR1 MNHEY and CDR2 SVGEGT. The CDR3 consists of 12 residues. The CDR3 region is CASSPTETGYTF. The CDR3 nucleotides read TGTGCCAGCAGTCCGACAGAGACCGGCTACACCTTC.

J is TRBJ2-7 and V is TRBV4-3; possible D gene TRBD1, 5 bases. V lost 0 bases to trimming and J lost 7 bases, with 13 bases between them. Germline V gene data show CDR1 as LGHNA and CDR2 as YSLEER. The CDR3 sequence is 14 residues long. The CDR3 is CASSQDIRVGEQYF. In nucleotides, the CDR3 is TGCGCCAGCAGCCAAGATATCAGGGTGGGGGAGCAGTACTTC.

This sequence joins TRBV5-1 and TRBJ2-2, with 7 bases lining up with TRBD1. CDR1 and CDR2 (germline): SGHRS, YFSETQ. The CDR3 extends over 15 amino acids. After removal of 4 bases from V and 5 bases from J, the junction contained 8 bases not matched to a gene. CDR3 sequence: CASSPTGSRTGELFF. The CDR3, as DNA: TGCGCCAGCAGCCCGACAGGGAGCAGAACCGGGGAGCTGTTTTTT.

The V and J genes are TRBV12-5 and TRBJ1-3; TRBD1 is a possible D gene (5 bases). Germline V gene sequence: CDR1 LGHNT, CDR2 FRNRAP. Trimming removed 4 bases from V and 2 bases from J, with 9 bases in between. The CDR3 contains 14 residues. The CDR3 reads CASGSDMTGNTIYF. CDR3 DNA: TGTGCTAGTGGTTCGGACATGACTGGAAACACCATATATTTT. Based on the CDR3 plus reference TRBV12-5 and TRBJ1-3, the full variable domain is DARVTQTPRHKVTEMGQEVTMRCQPILGHNTVFWYRQTMMQGLELLAYFRNRAPLDDSGMPKDRFSAEMPDATLATLKIQPSEPRDSAVYFCASGSDMTGNTIYFGEGSWLTVV.

The chain employs TRBV5-1 and TRBJ2-7; TRBD1 matches at 9 bases. The CDR3 consists of 14 residues. Trimming cost V 2 bases and J 5 bases; bases outside gene matches: 5. Germline V gives CDR1 SGHRS, CDR2 YFSETQ. CDR3 loop: CASSLIRQGDEQYF. DNA of the CDR3: TGCGCCAGCAGCTTAATACGACAGGGGGACGAGCAGTACTTC.

This chain joins TRBV4-1 and TRBJ2-3; weak D call: TRBD2 (5 bases). The V gene lost 3 bases and the J gene lost 4 bases, with 14 bases spanning the gap. The V gene's germline CDR1 is MGHRA and CDR2 YSYEKL. CDR3 length: 15 amino acids. This chain's CDR3 is CASSQETTLPDTQYF. DNA for the CDR3: TGCGCCAGCAGCCAGGAGACTACCTTACCAGATACGCAGTATTTT.

The chain uses TRBV11-2 and TRBJ2-5; 11 bases agree with TRBD2. The V and J ends lost 5 bases and 2 bases, in that order; junction bases with no gene match: 1. Looked up from germline, CDR1 is SGHAT and CDR2 is FQNNGV. The CDR3 runs to 14 residues. CDR3 bases: TGTGCCAGCAGCGGGACTAGCGGACAAGAGACCCAGTACTTC. Translated, it gives CASSGTSGQETQYF.

J is TRBJ2-3 and V is TRBV19; no clear D. Trimming removed 3 bases from V and 4 bases from J, with 5 bases in between. There are 12 residues in the CDR3. CDR1 is LNHDA, CDR2 SQIVND, per germline (reference sequence). The CDR3 region has the DNA TGTGCCAGTAGTATTGGGCCAGATACGCAGTATTTT. Translating it yields CASSIGPDTQYF.

This chain links TRBV28 with TRBJ2-1; 9 bases fit TRBD2. Germline V lookup: CDR1 MDHEN, CDR2 SYDVKM. This CDR3 region has 16 residues. The V segment lost 4 bases and the J segment 4 bases; nucleotides outside the gene matches: 8. The CDR3 region has the DNA TGTGCCAGCAGTTACAGGATAGCGGGAGTATACAATGAGCAGTTCTTC. Its translation is CASSYRIAGVYNEQFF.

This clone was seen more than once but under ten times. The chain couples TRBV18 to TRBJ2-5; the match to TRBD1 covers 7 bases. CDR3 size: 15 residues. V was clipped by 8 bases and J by 0 bases; unmatched bases: 9. Germline CDR1 reads KGHSH; CDR2 reads LQKENI. This chain's CDR3 is CASQIGTEYQETQYF. CDR3 nucleotides: TGTGCCAGCCAAATTGGGACAGAGTACCAAGAGACCCAGTACTTC.

This clone was detected only once. The rearrangement uses TRBV15 and TRBJ1-6; tentative D call: TRBD1 (6 bases). Germline V gives CDR1 LNHNV, CDR2 YYDKDF (reference sequence). CDR3 length equals 16 residues. The V end was cut by 1 base, the J end by 7 bases, with 14 bases between. The CDR3: CATSRGSGQLNSPLHF. In DNA form, the CDR3 reads TGTGCCACCAGCAGAGGATCCGGACAGCTAAATTCACCCCTCCACTTT.

This clone turned up a few times. The V and J genes are TRBV5-1 and TRBJ2-1; 11 bases are shared with TRBD2. Germline CDR1 reads SGHRS; CDR2 reads YFSETQ. J gave up 10 bases and V 6 bases, and 15 bases lay outside the gene matches. This CDR3 is 16 amino acids long. CDR3 sequence: CASNFRPTSGSQEQFF. CDR3 nucleotides: TGCGCCAGCAATTTCCGACCAACTAGCGGGAGTCAAGAGCAGTTCTTC.

Concerning this clone: This sample also contains other DNA sequences that code for the same CDR3. The J gene is TRBJ1-3, the V gene TRBV18; D perhaps matches TRBD1 (6 bases). Germline CDR1 is KGHSH and CDR2 is LQKENI. V lost 6 bases to trimming and J lost 0 bases, with 12 bases between them. This CDR3 comprises 15 residues. The CDR3, as DNA: TGTGCCAGCTCGCCCGACAGGATCTCTGGAAACACCATATATTTT. The encoded protein is CASSPDRISGNTIYF.

The rearrangement links TRBV11-2 to TRBJ2-5, with 8 bases lining up with TRBD2. J lost 5 bases, V lost 5 bases, and 13 bases had no gene match. CDR1 SGHAT and CDR2 FQNNGV come from the germline V gene. The CDR3 sequence is 16 residues long. CDR3 nucleotide sequence: TGTGCCAGCAGCCCGACCCGAGCGGGAGAGGGGGAGACCCAGTACTTC. This encodes CASSPTRAGEGETQYF.

The rearrangement uses TRBV5-1 and TRBJ1-2, with a weak D call TRBD1 (5 bases). The CDR3 spans 14 residues. Germline assignment: CDR1 SGHRS and CDR2 YFSETQ. Deletions cut 0 bases from V and 0 bases from J, with 6 bases between. CDR3 amino acids: CASSLGQSNYGYTF. The CDR3 coding sequence is TGCGCCAGCAGCTTGGGACAGTCTAACTATGGCTACACCTTC.

This clone occurred once. The V gene is TRBV28, the J gene TRBJ1-5; D might be TRBD1 (6 bases). Germline values: CDR1 MDHEN, CDR2 SYDVKM. This CDR3 region has 12 residues. Trimming removed 5 bases at V and 7 bases at J, with 9 bases between. CDR3 nucleotide sequence: TGTGCCAGCAGTAACAGGGAGCAGCCCCAGCATTTT. Its translation is CASSNREQPQHF.

The chain carries TRBV19 and TRBJ2-7; 7 bases are a match to TRBD1. Unmatched junction bases numbered 5, after V lost 7 bases and J lost 2 bases. Germline V lookup: CDR1 LNHDA, CDR2 SQIVND (reference sequence). CDR3 length: 13 residues. The CDR3 spells CASMDRNTYEQYF. DNA for the CDR3: TGTGCCAGTATGGACAGGAACACCTACGAGCAGTACTTC.

The chain employs TRBV28 and TRBJ1-5; TRBD1 is a possible D gene (5 bases). Between the trimmed V and J ends, which lost 3 bases and 4 bases, there was a span of 13 bases. Germline V CDR1 and CDR2: MDHEN, SYDVKM. CDR3 length: 15 residues. CDR3 protein: CASSFSPGRNQPQHF. CDR3 bases: TGTGCCAGCAGTTTTAGCCCAGGGCGGAATCAGCCCCAGCATTTT.

This clone was observed a few times. The CDR3 nucleotides read TGTGCCAGCAGCTTAGGGGGCCAGACCTACGAGCAGTACTTC. Residues: CASSLGGQTYEQYF. The chain carries TRBV7-2 and TRBJ2-7; D perhaps matches TRBD1 (5 bases). V dropped 1 base and J dropped 2 bases, with 9 bases sitting between them. This CDR3 spans 14 amino acids. Per germline, CDR1 SGHTA and CDR2 FQGNSA.

This chain joins TRBV10-3 and TRBJ2-1, with D maybe TRBD2 (6 bases). In germline, CDR1 is ENHRY, CDR2 SYGVKD. This CDR3 has 13 residues. Trimming took 5 bases from V and 5 from J, leaving 10 bases between them. The DNA for the CDR3 is TGTGCCATCAGTTCGGGAGAAAACAATGAGCAGTTCTTC. It codes for CAISSGENNEQFF.